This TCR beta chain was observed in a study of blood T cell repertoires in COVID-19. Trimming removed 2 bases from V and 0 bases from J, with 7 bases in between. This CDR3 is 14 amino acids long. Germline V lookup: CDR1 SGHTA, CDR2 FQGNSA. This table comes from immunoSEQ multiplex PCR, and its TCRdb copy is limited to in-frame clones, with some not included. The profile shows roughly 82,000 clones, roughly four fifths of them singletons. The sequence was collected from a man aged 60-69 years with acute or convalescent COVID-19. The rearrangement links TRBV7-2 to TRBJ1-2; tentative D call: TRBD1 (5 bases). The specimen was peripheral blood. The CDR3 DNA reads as TGTGCCAGCAGCTTACAGGGTCCTAACTATGGCTACACCTTC. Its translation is CASSLQGPNYGYTF.